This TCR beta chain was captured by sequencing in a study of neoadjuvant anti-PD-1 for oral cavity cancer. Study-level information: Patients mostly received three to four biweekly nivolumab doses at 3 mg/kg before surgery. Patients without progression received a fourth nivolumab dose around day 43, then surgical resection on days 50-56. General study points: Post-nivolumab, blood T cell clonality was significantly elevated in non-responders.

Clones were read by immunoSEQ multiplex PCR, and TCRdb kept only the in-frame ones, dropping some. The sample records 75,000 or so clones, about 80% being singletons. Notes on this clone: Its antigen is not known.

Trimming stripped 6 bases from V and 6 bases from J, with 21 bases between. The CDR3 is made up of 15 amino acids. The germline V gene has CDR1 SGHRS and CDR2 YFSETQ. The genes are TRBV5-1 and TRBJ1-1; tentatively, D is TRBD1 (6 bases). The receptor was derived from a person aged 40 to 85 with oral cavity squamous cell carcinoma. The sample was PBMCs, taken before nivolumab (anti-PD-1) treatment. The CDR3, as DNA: TGCGCCAGCACCCTTACGCCGGGGGGGCGGCCTGAAGCTTTCTTT. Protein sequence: CASTLTPGGRPEAFF.